Below, 26 T cell receptor beta chains from the same sample are listed, as sequenced in a study of blood T cell repertoires in COVID-19. Clones were read by immunoSEQ multiplex PCR, and TCRdb kept only the in-frame ones, dropping some. Of a few hundred thousand clones in the sample, around 87% were seen once. Source material: PBMCs or T cells enriched from blood (not recorded which). These receptors all come from a man younger than 45 in a cohort exposed to, infected with or recovered from COVID-19 (not recorded which).

V and J are TRBV7-9 and TRBJ2-5; 8 bases line up with TRBD1. V trimming: 5 bases; J trimming: 4 bases; junction bases outside the gene matches: 9. This CDR3 contains 15 residues. CDR1 and CDR2 from the germline V gene are SEHNR and FQNEAQ (reference sequence). CDR3 sequence: CASSPGQGVGETQYF. The CDR3 coding sequence is TGTGCCAGCAGCCCCGGACAGGGAGTGGGAGAGACCCAGTACTTC.

The chain uses TRBV15 and TRBJ1-2; D is perhaps TRBD1 (5 bases). In germline, CDR1 is LNHNV, CDR2 YYDKDF (reference sequence). The CDR3 sequence is 12 residues long. V gave up 6 bases and J gave up 6 bases, with 11 bases separating them. The CDR3 sequence is CATRHGGDGYTF. CDR3 DNA sequence: TGTGCCACCAGACACGGGGGAGATGGCTACACCTTC.

This chain uses TRBV27 with TRBJ2-1; tentative D call: TRBD1 (5 bases). V lost 7 bases, J lost 8 bases, and 21 bases lay in between. The CDR3 runs 15 residues. Germline V CDR1 and CDR2: MNHEY, SMNVEV (reference sequence). CDR3 amino acids: CASTPRVTASDEQFF. DNA of the CDR3: TGTGCCAGCACCCCCAGGGTCACCGCTTCGGATGAGCAGTTCTTC.

This chain uses TRBV19 with TRBJ2-7, with D possibly matching TRBD1 (7 bases). CDR1 LNHDA and CDR2 SQIVND come from the germline V gene (reference sequence). The CDR3 sequence is 17 residues long. Trimming pared 4 bases from V and 1 base from J, leaving 20 bases between. The CDR3 DNA reads as TGTGCCAGTAGTAAGGTACGAAGCAGGGGGGCATCCTACGAGCAGTACTTC. It codes for CASSKVRSRGASYEQYF.

With regard to this clone: Within the sample, other DNA sequences also encode this same CDR3. The chain recombines TRBV27 with TRBJ2-1; maybe TRBD2 (6 bases). Trimming shortened V by 2 bases and J by 7 bases, and 6 bases separated the two germline ends. Germline CDR1 is MNHEY and CDR2 is SMNVEV (reference sequence). CDR3 size: 12 residues. For the CDR3, the DNA is TGTGCCAGCAGTTTAGGGGGGAATGAGCAGTTCTTC. As protein: CASSLGGNEQFF.

J is TRBJ2-1 and V is TRBV5-4, with a tentative D call TRBD1 (5 bases). Germline-derived CDR1 and CDR2 are SGHNT and YYREEE (reference sequence). Trimming shortened V by 4 bases and J by 8 bases, and 13 bases separated the two germline ends. The CDR3 is 13 residues long. CDR3 in DNA: TGTGCCAGCAGCCGGACATTGGGTGATGAGCAGTTCTTC. It yields the protein CASSRTLGDEQFF.

V usage is TRBV5-6 and J usage is TRBJ2-1, with D unclear. CDR3 size: 13 residues. The germline gives CDR1 SGHDT, CDR2 YYEEEE. V was shortened by 1 base and J by 5 bases, with 7 bases between the two germline ends. The CDR3 spells CASSLIQNNEQFF. The CDR3 nucleotides are TGTGCCAGCAGCTTGATCCAGAACAATGAGCAGTTCTTC.

This clone was recorded a few times. CDR3 sequence: CASSPWAPGTGELFF. The CDR3 nucleotides are TGTGCCAGCTCACCGTGGGCCCCAGGCACCGGGGAGCTGTTTTTT. This chain joins TRBV18 and TRBJ2-2; no clear D gene. The CDR3 covers 15 residues. Germline CDR1 and CDR2: KGHSH and LQKENI. Trimming shortened V by 3 bases and J by 4 bases, and 12 bases separated the two germline ends. The whole variable domain, filled in from reference TRBV18 and TRBJ2-2, reads NAGVMQNPRHLVRRRGQEARLRCSPMKGHSHVYWYRQLPEEGLKFMVYLQKENIIDESGMPKERFSAEFPKEGPSILRIQQVVRGDSAAYFCASSPWAPGTGELFFGEGSRLTVL.

This clone was seen more than once but under ten times. The chain couples TRBV27 to TRBJ2-7; 9 nucleotides line up with TRBD2. The CDR3 covers 15 residues. The V and J ends lost 5 bases and 2 bases, in that order; junction bases with no gene match: 7. Per the germline V gene, CDR1 is MNHEY and CDR2 is SMNVEV (reference sequence). CDR3 sequence (DNA): TGTGCCAGCAGTGTTAGCGGGAGCTTGGCCTACGAGCAGTACTTC. It yields the protein CASSVSGSLAYEQYF.

This chain joins TRBV5-1 and TRBJ1-1; perhaps TRBD1 as D (6 bases). Germline V gene sequence: CDR1 SGHRS, CDR2 YFSETQ. Trimming removed 4 bases from V and 6 bases from J, with 16 bases in between. The CDR3 has 14 amino acids. In nucleotides, the CDR3 is TGCGCCAGCAGCGCACAGGGATTATACGCTGAAGCTTTCTTT. This codes for CASSAQGLYAEAFF. Together with reference TRBV5-1 and TRBJ1-1, the CDR3 gives the full variable domain: KAGVTQTPRYLIKTRGQQVTLSCSPISGHRSVSWYQQTPGQGLQFLFEYFSETQRNKGNFPGRFSGRQFSNSRSEMNVSTLELGDSALYLCASSAQGLYAEAFFGQGTRLTVV.

The genes are TRBV7-8 and TRBJ1-3, with 7 bases matching TRBD1. The CDR3 is 18 amino acids. Unmatched junction bases numbered 10, after V lost 2 bases and J lost 0 bases. Per the germline V gene, CDR1 is SGHVS and CDR2 is FQNEAQ. The CDR3 spells CASSLISGTALSGNTIYF. The CDR3 DNA reads as TGTGCCAGCAGCTTAATCTCCGGGACAGCGCTCTCTGGAAACACCATATATTTT.

The rearrangement joins TRBV25-1 to TRBJ1-3, with TRBD1 identical over 9 bases. Germline V gene lookup returns CDR1 MGHDK and CDR2 SYGVNS. Trimming cost V 2 bases and J 5 bases; bases outside gene matches: 4. This CDR3 spans 15 amino acids. Here the CDR3 reads CASSEGDRERNTIYF. The CDR3 DNA reads as TGTGCCAGCAGTGAAGGGGACAGGGAAAGAAACACCATATATTTT.

This clone was seen a few times. This chain connects TRBV28 to TRBJ1-1, with D possibly being TRBD1 (5 bases). The CDR3 length is 16 residues. The germline gives CDR1 MDHEN, CDR2 SYDVKM. V gave up 3 bases and J gave up 6 bases, with 20 bases separating them. The CDR3 nucleotides are TGTGCCAGCAGTTTGAGTTGGAGGGGTGCCGCAGCTGAAGCTTTCTTT. Translation: CASSLSWRGAAAEAFF. Using reference TRBV28 and TRBJ1-1 for the parts outside the CDR3, the full variable domain is DVKVTQSSRYLVKRTGEKVFLECVQDMDHENMFWYRQDPGLGLRLIYFSYDVKMKEKGDIPEGYSVSREKKERFSLILESASTNQTSMYLCASSLSWRGAAAEAFFGQGTRLTVV.

V is TRBV28 and J is TRBJ2-1; 13 bases align to TRBD2. Germline-derived CDR1 and CDR2 are MDHEN and SYDVKM. V trimming: 7 bases; J trimming: 0 bases; junction bases outside the gene matches: 9. There are 18 residues in the CDR3. CDR3 residues: CASTLLAGGRSSYNEQFF. The CDR3 DNA reads TGTGCCAGCACCCTACTAGCGGGAGGGAGGAGCTCCTACAATGAGCAGTTCTTC.

The genes are TRBV7-3 and TRBJ2-1; D may be TRBD2 (6 bases). The CDR3 extends over 14 amino acids. CDR1 is SGHTA, CDR2 FQGTGA, per germline. V lost 2 bases and J 2 bases, leaving 7 bases between the germline ends. The CDR3 protein is CASSLSGAYNEQFF. DNA of the CDR3: TGTGCCAGCAGCTTATCGGGAGCCTACAATGAGCAGTTCTTC. Complete variable domain (other parts from reference TRBV7-3 and TRBJ2-1): GAGVSQTPSNKVTEKGKYVELRCDPISGHTALYWYRQSLGQGPEFLIYFQGTGAADDSGLPNDRFFAVRPEGSVSTLKIQRTERGDSAVYLCASSLSGAYNEQFFGPGTRLTVL.

The chain uses TRBV11-1 and TRBJ2-2; 8 bases line up with TRBD1. The junction had 3 bases not matched to a gene; V was cut back by 2 bases and J by 1 base. The CDR3 spans 16 residues. Germline loops: CDR1 SGHAT, CDR2 FQDESV (reference sequence). The CDR3 reads CASSLTGTGNTGELFF. The CDR3 DNA follows: TGTGCCAGCAGCTTAACCGGGACAGGGAACACCGGGGAGCTGTTTTTT.

The chain employs TRBV6-5 and TRBJ1-1; 8 nucleotides match TRBD1. CDR3 length: 13 amino acids. Germline V CDR1 and CDR2: MNHEY, SVGAGI. J was trimmed by 1 base and V by 9 bases; bases with no gene match: 4. CDR3 sequence (DNA): TGTGCCAGTAACAGGGGGAGGAACACTGAAGCTTTCTTT. This sequence encodes CASNRGRNTEAFF.

The chain uses TRBV25-1 and TRBJ1-6; possible D gene TRBD1, 5 bases. V was trimmed by 1 base and J by 0 bases, leaving 13 bases between them. Looked up from germline, CDR1 is MGHDK and CDR2 is SYGVNS. This CDR3 has 18 residues. The CDR3 sequence is CASSEFGGASSYNSPLHF. CDR3 nucleotides: TGTGCCAGCAGTGAATTCGGAGGGGCCAGCTCCTATAATTCACCCCTCCACTTT. Full variable domain (outside the CDR3, taken from reference TRBV25-1 and TRBJ1-6): EADIYQTPRYLVIGTGKKITLECSQTMGHDKMYWYQQDPGMELHLIHYSYGVNSTEKGDLSSESTVSRIRTEHFPLTLESARPSHTSQYLCASSEFGGASSYNSPLHFGNGTRLTVT.

This clone was observed a single time. This sequence joins TRBV7-9 and TRBJ1-4; TRBD1 is a possible D gene (6 bases). Looked up from germline, CDR1 is SEHNR and CDR2 is FQNEAQ (reference sequence). The CDR3 is made up of 13 amino acids. The ends were cut back, 4 bases at V and 6 bases at J, with 9 bases in the middle. CDR3 residues: CASSSGQYEKLFF. In DNA, the CDR3 is TGTGCCAGCAGCTCTGGACAGTATGAAAAACTGTTTTTT.

This sequence joins TRBV29-1 and TRBJ2-1, with 7 positions matching TRBD1. The V gene's germline CDR1 is SQVTM and CDR2 ANQGSEA. This CDR3 has 14 residues. V lost 5 bases and J lost 3; bases outside the gene matches: 7. CDR3 amino acids: CSVSGGVLYNEQFF. The DNA of the CDR3 is TGCAGCGTTTCAGGGGGAGTTCTCTACAATGAGCAGTTCTTC.

The rearrangement links TRBV15 to TRBJ1-5; no reliable D call. With 6 bases removed from V and 4 bases from J, the gap between germline ends came to 10 bases. This CDR3 contains 13 residues. CDR1 is LNHNV, CDR2 YYDKDF, per germline (reference sequence). The CDR3 protein is CATSRSENQPQHF. CDR3 coding DNA: TGTGCCACCAGTCGCTCAGAAAATCAGCCCCAGCATTTT.

The gene calls are TRBV4-3 and TRBJ2-5, with 11 bases aligning to TRBD2. The CDR3 spans 18 residues. Looked up from germline, CDR1 is LGHNA and CDR2 is YSLEER. Trimming removed 0 bases from V and 4 bases from J; junction bases left unmatched: 10. The CDR3, as DNA: TGCGCCAGCAGCCAAGATGGGATAGCGGGAGGGCCCGGAGAGACCCAGTACTTC. As protein: CASSQDGIAGGPGETQYF.

The CDR3 DNA sequence: TGTGCCAGCAGCCCGGCGGGACTCAACACAGATACGCAGTATTTT. Translating it yields CASSPAGLNTDTQYF. This chain links TRBV6-5 with TRBJ2-3, with D possibly TRBD2 on 6 matching bases. The ends were cut back, 6 bases at V and 2 bases at J, with 15 bases in the middle. From germline, CDR1 is MNHEY and CDR2 SVGAGI. CDR3 length equals 15 residues.

The chain couples TRBV11-1 to TRBJ1-2; the match to TRBD1 covers 7 bases. The germline V gene has CDR1 SGHAT and CDR2 FQDESV (reference sequence). V lost 6 bases to trimming and J lost 13 bases; unmatched junction nucleotides: 14. The CDR3 loop spans 13 amino acids. Written as DNA, the CDR3 is TGTGCCAGCAGAAACACAGGGGCATCTTGGAGCACCTTC. This gives the protein CASRNTGASWSTF.

This rearrangement joins TRBV11-2 to TRBJ1-2; D call uncertain. This CDR3 has 13 amino acids. Trimming removed 1 base from V and 8 bases from J, with 11 bases in between. Germline V gene data show CDR1 as SGHAT and CDR2 as FQNNGV. This chain's CDR3 is CASSLGSGSGYTF. The DNA of the CDR3 is TGTGCCAGCAGCTTAGGCTCCGGGTCCGGCTACACCTTC.

The V gene is TRBV27, the J gene TRBJ2-7; TRBD2 matches 7 bases. The CDR3 spans 16 residues. J gave up 0 bases and V 5 bases, and 10 bases lay outside the gene matches. Germline loops: CDR1 MNHEY, CDR2 SMNVEV (reference sequence). CDR3 sequence (DNA): TGTGCCAGCAGTCCCCTGGCGGGAGTTAGCTCCTACGAGCAGTACTTC. Encoded protein: CASSPLAGVSSYEQYF.